Below, 8 T cell receptor beta chains from the same sample are listed, as sequenced in a study of blood T cell repertoires in COVID-19 (dated by TCRdb to the early 2020s). The receptor library was made with the immunoSEQ multiplex PCR assay. TCRdb holds this immuneACCESS table with in-frame rearrangements only. Some clones are missing; in checked studies, unresolved V genes explain under half, and the rest has no known cause. The sample data list approximately 120,000 clones, and about nine tenths of these were observed just once. The ten top clones hold approximately 1.1% of the sample. Sequenced: peripheral blood. The receptors shown here come from a human donor in a cohort sampled during active COVID-19.

J is TRBJ2-3 and V is TRBV7-3, with TRBD2 matching 8 bases. Germline CDR1 SGHTA, CDR2 FQGTGA. The CDR3 contains 15 residues. V shed 4 bases and J 4 bases; nucleotides not matched to a gene: 7. The DNA of the CDR3 is TGTGCCAGCAGCTCGGGACTAGTCAAACCAGATACGCAGTATTTT. Its protein product is CASSSGLVKPDTQYF. Drawing the rest from reference TRBV7-3 and TRBJ2-3, the complete variable domain is GAGVSQTPSNKVTEKGKYVELRCDPISGHTALYWYRQSLGQGPEFLIYFQGTGAADDSGLPNDRFFAVRPEGSVSTLKIQRTERGDSAVYLCASSSGLVKPDTQYFGPGTRLTVL.

The CDR3 DNA follows: TGTGCCAGCAGCAAAGCGCAGGGACAGGATAACTACAATGAGCAGTTCTTC. Its protein product is CASSKAQGQDNYNEQFF. The chain joins TRBV21-1 to TRBJ2-1; TRBD1 reflects the table's D call only, with no check against the DNA. TRBV21-1 corresponds to a pseudogene. CDR3 size: 17 residues.

The rearrangement uses TRBV11-2 and TRBJ1-2; TRBD1 is a possible D gene (5 bases). Germline CDR1 SGHAT, CDR2 FQNNGV. Trimming pared 7 bases from V and 4 bases from J, leaving 16 bases between. This CDR3 region has 14 residues. Written as DNA, the CDR3 is TGTGCCAGCAAAAAGATCACCGGGGGCTATGGCTACACCTTC. Its protein is CASKKITGGYGYTF.

This chain links TRBV13 with TRBJ2-3; maybe TRBD2 (6 bases). CDR1 is PRHDT, CDR2 FYEKMQ, per germline (reference sequence). The CDR3 is 15 residues long. Trimming took 4 bases from V and 0 from J, leaving 11 bases between them. CDR3 loop: CASSSGGTSTDTQYF. DNA for the CDR3: TGTGCCAGCAGCTCGGGCGGGACTAGCACAGATACGCAGTATTTT. Complete variable domain (other parts from reference TRBV13 and TRBJ2-3): AAGVIQSPRHLIKEKRETATLKCYPIPRHDTVYWYQQGPGQDPQFLISFYEKMQSDKGSIPDRFSAQQFSDYHSELNMSSLELGDSALYFCASSSGGTSTDTQYFGPGTRLTVL.

The chain has TRBV19 and TRBJ1-1, with 12 positions matching TRBD1. The CDR3 length is 16 residues. After removal of 9 bases from V and 5 bases from J, the junction contained 13 bases not matched to a gene. Germline CDR1 reads LNHDA; CDR2 reads SQIVND (reference sequence). The CDR3 DNA sequence: TGTGCCAGCACAGCGGGGACAGGGGGCCTTGGGACTGAAGCTTTCTTT. Translating it yields CASTAGTGGLGTEAFF.

The chain is built from TRBV16 and TRBJ2-5; D gene ambiguous. The germline V and J ends were trimmed by 2 bases and 3 bases, with 7 bases remaining between them. The CDR3 runs 13 residues. Germline loops: CDR1 KGHSY, CDR2 FQNENV. The CDR3 DNA follows: TGTGCCAGCAGCCAAGGTACTAAAGAGACCCAGTACTTC. Amino acids: CASSQGTKETQYF. Full variable domain (outside the CDR3, taken from reference TRBV16 and TRBJ2-5): GEEVAQTPKHLVRGEGQKAKLYCAPIKGHSYVFWYQQVLKNEFKFLISFQNENVFDETGMPKERFSAKCLPNSPCSLEIQATKLEDSAVYFCASSQGTKETQYFGPGTRLLVL.

V is TRBV9 and J is TRBJ2-2; possible D gene TRBD1, 5 bases. Trimming stripped 6 bases from V and 2 bases from J, with 11 bases between. The CDR3 runs to 14 residues. Germline V gene lookup returns CDR1 SGDLS and CDR2 YYNGEE. The CDR3 loop is CASTDDSNTGELFF. CDR3 nucleotides: TGTGCCAGCACCGATGACAGTAACACCGGGGAGCTGTTTTTT.

This sequence joins TRBV7-2 and TRBJ2-1; 8 bases fit TRBD1. Per the germline V gene, CDR1 is SGHTA and CDR2 is FQGNSA. The CDR3 has 16 amino acids. The V segment lost 0 bases and the J segment 8 bases; nucleotides outside the gene matches: 9. CDR3 DNA: TGTGCCAGCAGCTTAGCGGGGCCAGGGGGCCTCTATGAGCAGTTCTTC. It is translated as CASSLAGPGGLYEQFF.